This T cell receptor beta chain originates from a study of blood T cells in healthy people across ages. General observations from the study: Higher diversity and more naive CD4+ cells were features of long-lived donors, compared to aged donors. Diversity figures derived from one million T cells were judged to underestimate the true value.

The second PCR ran roughly 7 to 12 cycles with a sample-barcoded 5' primer and J-beta primers. TCRdb reprocessed the 5' RACE reads via MiXCR and lists one record per CDR3 protein. The data hold around 1,600,000 distinct CDR3 sequences, with approximately 42% observed a single time. Those donating, healthy Caucasian individuals from Russia, were aged about 6 to 95. On this clonotype itself: Its antigen is as yet unknown.

The sequence was obtained from a woman under 30 in good health. Sequenced material: blood.

The CDR3 nucleotides are TGTGCCAGTCAGGAAAGCGGGAGCACAGATACGCAGTATTTT. As protein: CASQESGSTDTQYF. The chain is built from TRBV6-5 and TRBJ2-3, with D perhaps TRBD2 (6 bases). Germline values: CDR1 MNHEY, CDR2 SVGAGI. The CDR3 runs to 14 residues. Trimming left V 9 bases short and J 0 bases short, with 13 bases between.